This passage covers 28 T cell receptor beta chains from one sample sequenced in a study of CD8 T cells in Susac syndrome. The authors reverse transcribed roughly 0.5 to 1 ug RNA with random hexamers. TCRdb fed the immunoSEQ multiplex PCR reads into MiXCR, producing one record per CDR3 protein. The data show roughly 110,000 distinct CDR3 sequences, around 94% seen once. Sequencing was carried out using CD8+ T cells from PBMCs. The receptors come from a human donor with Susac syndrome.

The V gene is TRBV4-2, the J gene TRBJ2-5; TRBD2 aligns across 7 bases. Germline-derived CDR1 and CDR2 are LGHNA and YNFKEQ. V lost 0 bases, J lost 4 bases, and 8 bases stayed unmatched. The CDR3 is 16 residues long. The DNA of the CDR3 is TGTGCCAGCAGCCAAGAGGTAACTAGCGCCATAGAGACCCAGTACTTC. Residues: CASSQEVTSAIETQYF.

The CDR3 protein is CASSPGGVLLTNTEAFF. The CDR3 DNA reads TGCGCCAGCAGCCCCGGGGGAGTTCTTTTAACGAACACTGAAGCTTTCTTT. The rearrangement joins TRBV5-1 to TRBJ1-1; tentatively, D is TRBD1 (5 bases). The germline CDR1 and CDR2 sequences are SGHRS and YFSETQ. V was pared by 4 bases and J by 1 base, with 20 bases between. The CDR3 spans 17 residues.

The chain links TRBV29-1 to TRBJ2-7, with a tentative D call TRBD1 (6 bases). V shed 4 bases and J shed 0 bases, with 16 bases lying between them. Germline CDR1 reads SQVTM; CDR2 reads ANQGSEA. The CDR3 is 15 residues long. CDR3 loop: CSVVGSQGSSYEQYF. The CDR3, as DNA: TGCAGCGTTGTTGGGTCGCAGGGGAGCTCCTACGAGCAGTACTTC.

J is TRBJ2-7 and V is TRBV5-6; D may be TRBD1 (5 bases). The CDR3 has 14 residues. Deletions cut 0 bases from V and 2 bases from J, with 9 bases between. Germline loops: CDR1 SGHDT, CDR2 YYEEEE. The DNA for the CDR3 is TGTGCCAGCAGCTTGGTAGGGGTTGCCTACGAGCAGTACTTC. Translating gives CASSLVGVAYEQYF.

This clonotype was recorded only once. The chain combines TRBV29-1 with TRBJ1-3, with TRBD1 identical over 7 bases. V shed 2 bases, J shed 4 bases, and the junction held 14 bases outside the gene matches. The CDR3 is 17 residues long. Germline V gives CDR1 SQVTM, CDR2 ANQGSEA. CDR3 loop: CSVEPQGQLESGNTIYF. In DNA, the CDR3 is TGCAGCGTTGAACCCCAGGGACAGCTCGAATCAGGAAACACCATATATTTT.

For the CDR3, the DNA is TGTGCCAGCAGCGCCCCAGGGTATGGCTACACCTTC. Translation: CASSAPGYGYTF. The genes are TRBV9 and TRBJ1-2; TRBD1 is a possible D gene (5 bases). Germline loops: CDR1 SGDLS, CDR2 YYNGEE. The CDR3 loop spans 12 amino acids. The V and J ends lost 3 bases and 5 bases respectively, with 8 bases between them.

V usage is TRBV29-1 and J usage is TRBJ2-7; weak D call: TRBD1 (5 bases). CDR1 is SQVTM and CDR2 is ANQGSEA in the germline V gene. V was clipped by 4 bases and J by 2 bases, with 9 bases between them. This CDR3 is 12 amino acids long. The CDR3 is CSVVTGPYEQYF. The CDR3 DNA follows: TGCAGCGTTGTAACAGGACCCTACGAGCAGTACTTC.

CDR3 in amino acids: CAISAQVDTEAFF. The CDR3 bases are TGTGCCATCAGTGCTCAGGTAGACACTGAAGCTTTCTTT. The rearrangement links TRBV10-3 to TRBJ1-1; no reliable D call. This CDR3 contains 13 residues. Deletions cut 4 bases from V and 3 bases from J, with 9 bases between. Germline V gene lookup returns CDR1 ENHRY and CDR2 SYGVKD.

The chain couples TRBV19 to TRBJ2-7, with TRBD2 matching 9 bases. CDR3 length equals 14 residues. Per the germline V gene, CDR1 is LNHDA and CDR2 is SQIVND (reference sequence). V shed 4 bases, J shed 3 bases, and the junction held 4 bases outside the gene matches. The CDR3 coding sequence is TGTGCCAGTAGTACTGGACTAGCGAGCTACGAGCAGTACTTC. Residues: CASSTGLASYEQYF.

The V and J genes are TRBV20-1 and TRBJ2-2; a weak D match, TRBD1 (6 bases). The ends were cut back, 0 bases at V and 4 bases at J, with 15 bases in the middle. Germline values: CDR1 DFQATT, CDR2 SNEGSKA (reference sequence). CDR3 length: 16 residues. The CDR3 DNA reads TGCAGTGCTAGAGAGGCACAGGGTTCTGGCACCGGGGAGCTGTTTTTT. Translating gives CSAREAQGSGTGELFF.

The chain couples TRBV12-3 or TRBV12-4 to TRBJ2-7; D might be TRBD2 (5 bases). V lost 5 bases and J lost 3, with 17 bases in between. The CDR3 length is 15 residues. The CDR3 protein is CASSPLEGKGYEQYF. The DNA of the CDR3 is TGTGCCAGCAGTCCCCTCGAGGGAAAAGGCTACGAGCAGTACTTC.

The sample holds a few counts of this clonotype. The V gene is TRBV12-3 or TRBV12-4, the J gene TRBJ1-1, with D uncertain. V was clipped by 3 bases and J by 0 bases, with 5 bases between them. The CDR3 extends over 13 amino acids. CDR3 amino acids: CASSLGVNTEAFF. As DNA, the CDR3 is TGTGCCAGCAGTTTGGGTGTGAACACTGAAGCTTTCTTT.

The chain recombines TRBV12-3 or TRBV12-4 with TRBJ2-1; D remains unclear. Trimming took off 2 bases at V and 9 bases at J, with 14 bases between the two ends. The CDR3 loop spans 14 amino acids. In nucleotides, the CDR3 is TGTGCCAGCAGTTTATCTCGCGAGAGGCGTGAGCAGTTCTTC. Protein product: CASSLSRERREQFF.

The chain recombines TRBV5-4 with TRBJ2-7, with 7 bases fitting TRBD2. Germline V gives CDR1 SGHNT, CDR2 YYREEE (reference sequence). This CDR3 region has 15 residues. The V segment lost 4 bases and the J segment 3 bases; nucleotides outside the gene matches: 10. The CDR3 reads CASSGGLGGGYEQYF. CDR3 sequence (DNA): TGTGCCAGCAGCGGGGGACTTGGCGGGGGCTACGAGCAGTACTTC.

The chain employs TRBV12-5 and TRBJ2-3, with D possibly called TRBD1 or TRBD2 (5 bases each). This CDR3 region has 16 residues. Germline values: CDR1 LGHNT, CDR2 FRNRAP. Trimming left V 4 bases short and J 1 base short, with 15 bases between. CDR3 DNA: TGTGCTAGTGGTTACCCCCGGGACGGCGGCACAGATACGCAGTATTTT. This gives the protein CASGYPRDGGTDTQYF.

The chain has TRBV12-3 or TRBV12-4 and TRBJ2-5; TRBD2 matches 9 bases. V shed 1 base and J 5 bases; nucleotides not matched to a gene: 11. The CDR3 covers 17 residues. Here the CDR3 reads CASSLVAAGGLEETQYF. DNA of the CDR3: TGTGCCAGCAGTTTAGTGGCTGCGGGGGGGCTTGAGGAGACCCAGTACTTC.

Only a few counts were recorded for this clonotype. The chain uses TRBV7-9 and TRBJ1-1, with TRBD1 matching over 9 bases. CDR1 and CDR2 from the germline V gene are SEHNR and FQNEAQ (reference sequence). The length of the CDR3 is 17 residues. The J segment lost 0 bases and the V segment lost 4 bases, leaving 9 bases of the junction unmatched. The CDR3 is CASSSSPGTGLNTEAFF. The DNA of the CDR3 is TGTGCCAGCAGCTCCTCTCCCGGGACAGGGCTGAACACTGAAGCTTTCTTT.

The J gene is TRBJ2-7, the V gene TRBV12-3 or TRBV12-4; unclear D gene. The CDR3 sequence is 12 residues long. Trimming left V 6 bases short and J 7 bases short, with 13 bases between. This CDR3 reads CASRHLFGEQYF. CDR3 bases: TGTGCCAGCAGGCACCTGTTCGGGGAGCAGTACTTC.

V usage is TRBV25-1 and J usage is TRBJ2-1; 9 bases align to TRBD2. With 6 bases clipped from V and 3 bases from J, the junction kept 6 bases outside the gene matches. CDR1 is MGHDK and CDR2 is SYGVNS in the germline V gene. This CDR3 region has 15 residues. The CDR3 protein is CASSSGTSIYNEQFF. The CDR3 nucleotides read TGTGCCAGCAGCTCCGGGACTAGCATCTACAATGAGCAGTTCTTC.

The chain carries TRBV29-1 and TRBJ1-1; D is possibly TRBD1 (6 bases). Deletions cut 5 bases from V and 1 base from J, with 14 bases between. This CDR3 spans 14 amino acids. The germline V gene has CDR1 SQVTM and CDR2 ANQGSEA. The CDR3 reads CSVPLQGTNTEAFF. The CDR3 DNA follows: TGCAGCGTTCCCCTACAGGGAACGAACACTGAAGCTTTCTTT.

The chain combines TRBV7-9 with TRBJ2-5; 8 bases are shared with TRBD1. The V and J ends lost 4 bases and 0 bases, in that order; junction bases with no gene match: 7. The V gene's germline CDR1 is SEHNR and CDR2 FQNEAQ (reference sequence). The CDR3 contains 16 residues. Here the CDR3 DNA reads TGTGCCAGCAGCTCCGGGACAGGCTTGTACCAAGAGACCCAGTACTTC. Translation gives CASSSGTGLYQETQYF.

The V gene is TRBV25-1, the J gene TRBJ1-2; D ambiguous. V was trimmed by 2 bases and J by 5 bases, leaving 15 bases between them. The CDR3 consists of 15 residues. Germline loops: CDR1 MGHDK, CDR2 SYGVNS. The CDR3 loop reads CASSEGWAGTYGYTF. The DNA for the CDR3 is TGTGCCAGCAGTGAAGGGTGGGCCGGCACATATGGCTACACCTTC.

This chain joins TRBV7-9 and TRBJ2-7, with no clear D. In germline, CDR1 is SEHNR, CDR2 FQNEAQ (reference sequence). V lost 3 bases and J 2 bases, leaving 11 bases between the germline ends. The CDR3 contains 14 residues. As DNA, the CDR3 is TGTGCCAGCAGCTTCCAGGCATCCACCTACGAGCAGTACTTC. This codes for CASSFQASTYEQYF.

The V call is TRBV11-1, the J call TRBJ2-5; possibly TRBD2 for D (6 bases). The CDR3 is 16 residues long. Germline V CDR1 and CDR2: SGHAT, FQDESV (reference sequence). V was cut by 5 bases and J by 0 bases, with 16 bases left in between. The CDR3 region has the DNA TGTGCCAGCAGCCGGGAAGCGGCGGGGTACCAAGAGACCCAGTACTTC. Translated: CASSREAAGYQETQYF.

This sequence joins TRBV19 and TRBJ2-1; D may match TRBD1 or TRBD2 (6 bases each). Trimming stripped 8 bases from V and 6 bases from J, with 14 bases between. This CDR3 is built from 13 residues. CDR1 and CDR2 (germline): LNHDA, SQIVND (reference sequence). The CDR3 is CASRSKGGNEQFF. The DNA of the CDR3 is TGTGCCAGTCGGAGCAAGGGGGGCAATGAGCAGTTCTTC.

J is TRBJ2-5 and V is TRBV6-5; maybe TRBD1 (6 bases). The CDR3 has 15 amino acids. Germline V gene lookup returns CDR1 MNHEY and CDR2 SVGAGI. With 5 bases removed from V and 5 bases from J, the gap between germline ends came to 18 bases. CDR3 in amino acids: CASSLRLERGETQYF. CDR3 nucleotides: TGTGCCAGCAGTCTACGACTCGAAAGGGGGGAGACCCAGTACTTC.

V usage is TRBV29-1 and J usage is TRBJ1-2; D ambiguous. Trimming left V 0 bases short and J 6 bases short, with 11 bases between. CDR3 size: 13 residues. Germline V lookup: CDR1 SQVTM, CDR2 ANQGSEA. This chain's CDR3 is CSVEDWPKDGYTF. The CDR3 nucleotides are TGCAGCGTTGAAGATTGGCCAAAGGATGGCTACACCTTC.

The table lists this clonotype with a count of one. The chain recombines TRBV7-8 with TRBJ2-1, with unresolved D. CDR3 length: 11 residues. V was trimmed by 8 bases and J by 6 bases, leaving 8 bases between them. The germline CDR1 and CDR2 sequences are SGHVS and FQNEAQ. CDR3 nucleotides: TGTGCCAGCGGCATCGCCAATGAGCAGTTCTTC. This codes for CASGIANEQFF.